Below, 15 T cell receptor beta chains from the same sample are listed, as sequenced in a study of cytomegalovirus exposure and HLA in healthy donors. The primer mix had 60 Vbeta and 13 Jbeta primers. Assay: immunoSEQ multiplex PCR; the TCRdb copy retains only in-frame clones and omits some. The sample includes 190,000 or so clones, around 79% of them seen just once. Source material: PBMCs. The receptors were gathered from a male donor in good health and CMV-seropositive.

The J gene is TRBJ1-2, the V gene TRBV2; D remains unclear. V was cut by 4 bases and J by 4 bases, with 13 bases left in between. The CDR3 covers 14 residues. Germline-derived CDR1 and CDR2 are SNHLY and FYNNEI. In nucleotides, the CDR3 is TGTGCCAGCAGTGGAACCGGGTCCCTCTATGGCTACACCTTC. It is translated as CASSGTGSLYGYTF.

This clone was counted only a few times. The CDR3 DNA reads as TGTGCCAGCTATAAGCGTGGAGTGGCCGGGGAGCTGTTTTTT. It translates to CASYKRGVAGELFF. This chain joins TRBV28 and TRBJ2-2, with D hard to call. The CDR3 sequence is 14 residues long. The V end lost 8 bases, the J end lost 6 bases, and 16 bases lay between the germline ends. Germline-derived CDR1 and CDR2 are MDHEN and SYDVKM.

The rearrangement uses TRBV27 and TRBJ1-3; tentatively, D is TRBD1 (5 bases). Germline values: CDR1 MNHEY, CDR2 SMNVEV (reference sequence). Trimming cost V 7 bases and J 4 bases, with 14 bases left between them. This CDR3 comprises 14 residues. The CDR3 loop reads CASKKVGGGNTIYF. CDR3 nucleotide sequence: TGTGCCAGCAAAAAGGTGGGGGGAGGAAACACCATATATTTT.

A note on this clone: This CDR3 is also generated by other DNA sequences in the sample. The J gene is TRBJ2-7, the V gene TRBV18, with D unresolved. Looked up from germline, CDR1 is KGHSH and CDR2 is LQKENI. This CDR3 is built from 12 residues. CDR3 residues: CAGGPSSYEQYF. The CDR3 nucleotides are TGTGCAGGCGGCCCTAGTTCCTACGAGCAGTACTTC.

This rearrangement joins TRBV2 to TRBJ1-5; D not certain. Trimming stripped 4 bases from V and 0 bases from J, with 10 bases between. The CDR3 is 15 residues long. Germline-derived CDR1 and CDR2 are SNHLY and FYNNEI. This CDR3 is CASSGPGDSNQPQHF. CDR3 coding DNA: TGTGCCAGCAGTGGCCCCGGGGATAGCAATCAGCCCCAGCATTTT.

The chain combines TRBV7-6 with TRBJ2-3, with 12 bases fitting TRBD2. Germline loops: CDR1 SGHVS, CDR2 FNYEAQ. The CDR3 sequence is 19 residues long. The junction had 16 bases not matched to a gene; V was cut back by 6 bases and J by 3 bases. CDR3 nucleotides: TGTGCCAGCAGTCGTACTAGCGGGGGGCTTAAATCTAAGACAGATACGCAGTATTTT. Translation gives CASSRTSGGLKSKTDTQYF.

This sequence joins TRBV21-1 and TRBJ1-5. TRBV21-1 is tagged as a pseudogene. The CDR3 extends over 17 amino acids. CDR3 nucleotide sequence: TGTGCCAGCATCGGCGGGGGGCGACGCGTTTGCAATCAGCCCCAGCATTTT. Translation: CASIGGGRRVCNQPQHF.

The chain links TRBV6-1 to TRBJ2-5; D is possibly TRBD1 (6 bases). The J call may not be correct, given that the DNA end is closer to TRBJ2-7. Per germline, CDR1 MNHNS and CDR2 SASEGT. This CDR3 has 16 residues. CDR3 DNA: TGTGCCAGCAGTGCGCTCCAGACAGGATTCTCCTACGAGCAGTACTTC. This encodes CASSALQTGFSYEQYF.

The V and J genes are TRBV5-1 and TRBJ2-3; 9 bases are a match to TRBD2. The junction had 6 bases not matched to a gene; V was cut back by 0 bases and J by 1 base. Per the germline V gene, CDR1 is SGHRS and CDR2 is YFSETQ. There are 17 residues in the CDR3. CDR3: CASSLASGMWGTDTQYF. CDR3 sequence (DNA): TGCGCCAGCAGCTTGGCTAGCGGGATGTGGGGCACAGATACGCAGTATTTT.

This chain connects TRBV19 to TRBJ1-2; the D gene is possibly TRBD1 (5 bases). V lost 7 bases and J lost 7, with 19 bases in between. Germline CDR1 is LNHDA and CDR2 is SQIVND (reference sequence). CDR3 length: 14 residues. The CDR3 DNA reads TGTGCCAGTAAACTCACAGGACCCTTGGGTGGCTACACCTTC. Protein: CASKLTGPLGGYTF.

The V and J genes are TRBV6-1 and TRBJ2-1; 9 bases line up with TRBD2. Unmatched junction bases numbered 9, after V lost 7 bases and J lost 5 bases. This CDR3 contains 15 residues. Per germline, CDR1 MNHNS and CDR2 SASEGT. CDR3 sequence reads: CASTEGTSRNNEQFF. The CDR3 DNA reads as TGTGCCAGCACCGAGGGGACTAGCCGAAACAATGAGCAGTTCTTC.

The rearrangement joins TRBV5-1 to TRBJ2-7; weak D call: TRBD1 (5 bases). The CDR3 contains 13 residues. Deletions cut 1 base from V and 3 bases from J, with 8 bases between. The germline V gene has CDR1 SGHRS and CDR2 YFSETQ. The CDR3 DNA follows: TGCGCCAGCAGCTTGAAGGGGAACTACGAGCAGTACTTC. This encodes CASSLKGNYEQYF.

This clone has only one observation. The genes are TRBV9 and TRBJ1-3, with 8 bases lining up with TRBD1. The CDR3 loop spans 16 amino acids. Germline CDR1 reads SGDLS; CDR2 reads YYNGEE. V shed 2 bases, J shed 3 bases, and the junction held 7 bases outside the gene matches. CDR3 residues: CASSVSGGQGGNTIYF. The CDR3 region has the DNA TGTGCCAGCAGCGTCTCCGGCGGACAGGGTGGAAACACCATATATTTT.

The chain links TRBV11-3 to TRBJ2-7; 8 bases map to TRBD1. The germline CDR1 and CDR2 sequences are SGHNT and YENEEA. V gave up 1 base and J gave up 0 bases; unmatched junction bases: 2. CDR3 length: 15 amino acids. As DNA, the CDR3 is TGTGCCAGCAGCTTAGGGACAGGGCCCTCCTACGAGCAGTACTTC. Translation: CASSLGTGPSYEQYF.

This clone has more than one count but fewer than ten. J is TRBJ2-2 and V is TRBV11-3, with TRBD1 matching over 7 bases. Germline CDR1 and CDR2: SGHNT and YENEEA. V shed 0 bases, J shed 2 bases, and the junction held 3 bases outside the gene matches. The CDR3 sequence is 16 residues long. DNA of the CDR3: TGTGCCAGCAGCTTAGAAGGGACAGTTAACACCGGGGAGCTGTTTTTT. It yields the protein CASSLEGTVNTGELFF. Looking up the rest from reference TRBV11-3 and TRBJ2-2 gives the full variable domain: EAGVVQSPRYKIIEKKQPVAFWCNPISGHNTLYWYLQNLGQGPELLIRYENEEAVDDSQLPKDRFSAERLKGVDSTLKIQPAELGDSAVYLCASSLEGTVNTGELFFGEGSRLTVL.